This is a list of T cell receptor beta chains from one sample in a study of T cells in Graves' hyperthyroidism and ophthalmopathy. One entry per CDR3 protein, called by TCRdb with MiXCR from the multiplex PCR reads. In the table there are hundreds of thousands of distinct CDR3 sequences, under 25% of which are singletons. The specimen was blood. The source is a man between 25 and 39 years old with Graves' ophthalmopathy. CDR3s include the opening cysteine and the closing phenylalanine or tryptophan. Each record gives: V gene, D gene, clone size, J gene, CDR3 protein, CDR3 DNA. The D gene is left open where the match is weak. Size is omitted from some rows. Given values are once, few, many or a class for expanded clones.

V: TRBV7-2
D: .
size: many
J: TRBJ2-5
CDR3: CASSLMVAETQYF
DNA: TGTGCCAGCAGCTTGATGGTAGCGGAGACCCAGTACTTC

V: TRBV29-1
D: TRBD2
size: .
J: TRBJ2-7
CDR3: CSVARLAGVYEQYF
DNA: TGCAGCGTGGCGAGACTAGCGGGCGTCTACGAGCAGTACTTC

V: TRBV10-3
D: TRBD1
size: many
J: TRBJ1-1
CDR3: CAISENQGAGTEAFF
DNA: TGTGCCATCAGTGAGAACCAGGGGGCTGGCACTGAAGCTTTCTTT

V: TRBV6-1
D: TRBD1
size: many
J: TRBJ1-1
CDR3: CASSEYGDRGYTEAFF
DNA: TGTGCCAGCAGTGAATATGGGGACAGGGGGTACACTGAAGCTTTCTTT

V: TRBV7-2
D: .
size: many
J: TRBJ2-3
CDR3: CASNRGGYTDTQYF
DNA: TGTGCCAGCAATAGAGGGGGTTACACAGATACGCAGTATTTT

V: TRBV12-3/TRBV12-4
D: .
size: .
J: TRBJ1-6
CDR3: CASNNRQSSYNSPLHF
DNA: TGTGCCAGCAACAACAGGCAAAGCTCCTATAATTCACCCCTCCACTTT

V: TRBV28
D: TRBD2
size: many
J: TRBJ2-7
CDR3: CASTESPPGLAGVGQYF
DNA: TGTGCCAGCACCGAATCCCCCCCGGGACTAGCGGGAGTGGGGCAGTACTTC

V: TRBV2
D: .
size: many
J: TRBJ1-1
CDR3: CASTADSSLRTEAFF
DNA: TGTGCCAGCACTGCGGACAGCTCGCTAAGAACTGAAGCTTTCTTT

V: TRBV29-1
D: .
size: few
J: TRBJ2-6
CDR3: CSVEVRHTSGANVLTF
DNA: TGCAGCGTTGAAGTTCGACATACCTCTGGGGCCAACGTCCTGACTTTC

V: TRBV7-6
D: TRBD2
size: .
J: TRBJ2-2
CDR3: CASSGGTSVNTGELFF
DNA: TGTGCCAGCAGCGGGGGGACTAGCGTTAACACCGGGGAGCTGTTTTTT

V: TRBV28
D: .
size: few
J: TRBJ2-7
CDR3: CASSYTEAGNYEQYF
DNA: TGTGCCAGCAGTTACACTGAGGCCGGCAATTACGAGCAGTACTTC

V: TRBV3-1
D: TRBD2
size: many
J: TRBJ2-3
CDR3: CASSEVGLAIRPDTQYF
DNA: TGTGCCAGCAGCGAAGTGGGACTAGCGATTCGCCCAGATACGCAGTATTTT

V: TRBV12-3/TRBV12-4
D: TRBD1
size: few
J: TRBJ1-2
CDR3: CASSFRVGQANYGYTF
DNA: TGTGCCAGCAGTTTTAGGGTCGGACAGGCTAACTATGGCTACACCTTC

V: TRBV5-8
D: TRBD1
size: many
J: TRBJ2-5
CDR3: CASRGTGGETQYF
DNA: TGTGCCAGCAGGGGGACAGGGGGAGAGACCCAGTACTTC

V: TRBV12-3/TRBV12-4
D: TRBD1
size: few
J: TRBJ2-1
CDR3: CASRYLDRGFHNEQFF
DNA: TGTGCCAGCAGGTACCTCGACAGGGGCTTTCACAATGAGCAGTTCTTC

V: TRBV12-5
D: .
size: .
J: TRBJ2-2
CDR3: CASGSPGSGSNTGELFF
DNA: TGTGCTAGTGGCTCCCCCGGGTCGGGGTCGAACACCGGGGAGCTGTTTTTT

V: TRBV27
D: .
size: few
J: TRBJ1-5
CDR3: CASSPRGPALGNQPQHF
DNA: TGTGCCAGCAGTCCCAGGGGCCCCGCCCTTGGCAATCAGCCCCAGCATTTT

V: TRBV7-8
D: .
size: many
J: TRBJ2-7
CDR3: CASRPRGAYEQYF
DNA: TGTGCCAGCAGACCCAGGGGGGCATACGAGCAGTACTTC

V: TRBV20-1
D: .
size: few
J: TRBJ2-5
CDR3: CSAREAPTQYF
DNA: TGCAGTGCTAGAGAGGCCCCGACCCAGTACTTC

V: TRBV7-2
D: .
size: .
J: TRBJ2-1
CDR3: CASSLSPLGAEQFF
DNA: TGTGCCAGCAGCTTATCCCCCCTAGGGGCTGAGCAGTTCTTC

V: TRBV3-1
D: TRBD2
size: .
J: TRBJ2-3
CDR3: CASSHRTSGVDTQYF
DNA: TGTGCCAGCAGCCACAGGACTAGCGGGGTGGATACGCAGTATTTT

V: TRBV30
D: .
size: many
J: TRBJ2-1
CDR3: CAWSLSRTSPDLNEQFF
DNA: TGTGCCTGGAGTCTATCGAGGACTTCTCCCGATTTGAATGAGCAGTTCTTC

V: TRBV5-6
D: .
size: few
J: TRBJ1-2
CDR3: CASSLSSLKGYGYTF
DNA: TGTGCCAGCAGCTTGTCGTCCCTTAAGGGCTATGGCTACACCTTC

V: TRBV6-2/TRBV6-3
D: .
size: few
J: TRBJ1-2
CDR3: CASSYGQYYGYTF
DNA: TGTGCCAGCAGTTATGGACAGTACTATGGCTACACCTTC

V: TRBV6-1
D: .
size: .
J: TRBJ2-7
CDR3: CASDLGLDSYSYEQYF
DNA: TGTGCCAGCGATCTTGGGTTGGACAGCTACTCCTACGAGCAGTACTTC

V: TRBV28
D: TRBD1
size: .
J: TRBJ1-6
CDR3: CASSPRQGRHSPLHF
DNA: TGTGCCAGCAGCCCACGACAGGGCAGGCATTCACCCCTCCACTTT

V: TRBV27
D: .
size: .
J: TRBJ2-1
CDR3: CASRTYNSYNEQFF
DNA: TGTGCCAGCAGGACTTATAACTCCTACAATGAGCAGTTCTTC

V: TRBV4-3
D: .
size: few
J: TRBJ2-1
CDR3: CASSHAGVSSYNEQFF
DNA: TGCGCCAGCAGCCACGCGGGTGTAAGCTCCTACAATGAGCAGTTCTTC

V: TRBV28
D: .
size: few
J: TRBJ1-4
CDR3: CASSMNEKLFF
DNA: TGTGCCAGCAGTATGAATGAAAAACTGTTTTTT

V: TRBV20-1
D: .
size: many
J: TRBJ1-1
CDR3: CSASSGGLNTEAFF
DNA: TGCAGTGCTAGTTCGGGGGGCCTGAACACTGAAGCTTTCTTT

V: TRBV6-1
D: .
size: .
J: TRBJ1-2
CDR3: CACGGDFYGYTF
DNA: TGTGCCTGCGGCGGGGATTTCTATGGCTACACCTTC

V: TRBV28
D: TRBD2
size: few
J: TRBJ2-7
CDR3: CASSLRVGGRKNEQYF
DNA: TGTGCCAGCAGTTTGAGGGTGGGCGGGAGAAAGAACGAGCAGTACTTC

V: TRBV30
D: .
size: few
J: TRBJ2-7
CDR3: CAWSVADRSGVEQYF
DNA: TGTGCCTGGAGTGTAGCGGACAGGAGCGGGGTCGAGCAGTACTTC

V: TRBV7-3
D: .
size: .
J: TRBJ2-5
CDR3: CASSLTPLAPQETQYF
DNA: TGTGCCAGCAGCTTAACCCCGCTAGCTCCCCAAGAGACCCAGTACTTC

V: TRBV7-2
D: TRBD2
size: many
J: TRBJ2-7
CDR3: CASSFSGTEQYF
DNA: TGTGCCAGCAGCTTCAGCGGGACGGAGCAGTACTTC

V: TRBV28
D: TRBD2
size: .
J: TRBJ2-7
CDR3: CASSFLAETYEQYF
DNA: TGTGCCAGCAGCTTCCTAGCGGAGACCTACGAGCAGTACTTC

V: TRBV28
D: .
size: few
J: TRBJ1-1
CDR3: CASSPQWGEAFF
DNA: TGTGCCAGCAGTCCCCAGTGGGGTGAAGCTTTCTTT